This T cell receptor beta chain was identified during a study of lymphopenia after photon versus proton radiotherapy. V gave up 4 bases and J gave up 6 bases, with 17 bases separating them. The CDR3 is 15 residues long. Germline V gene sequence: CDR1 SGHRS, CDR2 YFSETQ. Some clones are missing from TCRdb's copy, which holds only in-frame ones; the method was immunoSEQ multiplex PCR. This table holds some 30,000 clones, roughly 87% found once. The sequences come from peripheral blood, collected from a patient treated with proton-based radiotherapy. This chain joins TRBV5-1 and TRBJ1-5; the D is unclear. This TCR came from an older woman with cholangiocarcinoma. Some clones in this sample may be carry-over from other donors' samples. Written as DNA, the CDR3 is TGCGCCAGCAGCCCACTAGGTGTTATCGGTCAGCCCCAGCATTTT. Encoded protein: CASSPLGVIGQPQHF.